Presented here are 14 T cell receptor beta chains from one specimen sequenced in a study of blood T cell repertoires in COVID-19. TCRdb keeps only in-frame clones here, not all; method: immunoSEQ multiplex PCR. The table has over 350,000 clones, around 89% seen once. Sequences were obtained from peripheral blood. These TCRs come from a woman aged 25-40 years with acute or convalescent COVID-19.

This clone was observed a single time. This chain links TRBV2 with TRBJ1-1; 7 nucleotides align to TRBD1. There are 14 residues in the CDR3. Germline-derived CDR1 and CDR2 are SNHLY and FYNNEI. Germline trimming cut 6 bases from V and 8 bases from J; bases unmatched to any gene: 12. The DNA for the CDR3 is TGTGCCAGCAGATCACGGACAGGATTTAACGAAGCTTTCTTT. This sequence encodes CASRSRTGFNEAFF.

This clone occurred once. This rearrangement joins TRBV5-1 to TRBJ1-1; TRBD1 matches at 9 bases. The CDR3 contains 14 residues. The V segment lost 4 bases and the J segment 4 bases; nucleotides outside the gene matches: 5. Germline V lookup: CDR1 SGHRS, CDR2 YFSETQ. The CDR3 nucleotides read TGCGCCAGCAGCGTGGGACAGGGAGGCACTGAAGCTTTCTTT. Its protein product is CASSVGQGGTEAFF.

This chain joins TRBV4-2 and TRBJ1-1; D is perhaps TRBD1 (6 bases). The CDR3 is made up of 15 amino acids. Per germline, CDR1 LGHNA and CDR2 YNFKEQ. Trimming cost V 6 bases and J 1 base, with 15 bases left between them. The CDR3 nucleotides are TGTGCCAGCAGGCTAGAAGGGGGTACGAACACTGAAGCTTTCTTT. Encoded protein: CASRLEGGTNTEAFF.

CDR3 coding DNA: TGTGCCAGCAGCTTCGGGACAGGGTTCGAGCAGTACTTC. It encodes CASSFGTGFEQYF. The rearrangement links TRBV5-6 to TRBJ2-7; the match to TRBD1 covers 9 bases. With V trimmed by 2 bases and J by 6 bases, 3 bases remained unmatched. The germline CDR1 and CDR2 sequences are SGHDT and YYEEEE. This CDR3 is built from 13 residues.

The chain combines TRBV28 with TRBJ1-3, with a tentative D call TRBD1 (5 bases). The V end was cut by 2 bases, the J end by 0 bases, with 8 bases between. Germline V lookup: CDR1 MDHEN, CDR2 SYDVKM. The CDR3 has 15 amino acids. CDR3 DNA sequence: TGTGCCAGCAGTTTAAGACAGTACTCTGGAAACACCATATATTTT. Amino acids: CASSLRQYSGNTIYF.

CDR3 bases: TGTGCCAGCAGCATGGACCCCGAGGGAGCCGGGGAGCTGTTTTTT. Its protein is CASSMDPEGAGELFF. The rearrangement uses TRBV28 and TRBJ2-2; the D gene is possibly TRBD2 (5 bases). This CDR3 is 15 amino acids long. V gave up 6 bases and J gave up 6 bases, with 17 bases separating them. Germline V gives CDR1 MDHEN, CDR2 SYDVKM.

CDR3 DNA sequence: TGTGCCAGCGGGGACAAAGGGACAGGGGTCTCACCCCTCCACTTT. Its protein product is CASGDKGTGVSPLHF. The rearrangement joins TRBV6-5 to TRBJ1-6; TRBD1 aligns across 10 bases. The V gene's germline CDR1 is MNHEY and CDR2 SVGAGI. Losses at the gene ends were 8 bases for V and 10 bases for J; bases not matched to a gene: 11. There are 15 residues in the CDR3.

This clone was seen more than once but under ten times. V and J are TRBV18 and TRBJ1-5; D is perhaps TRBD1 (5 bases). The CDR3 has 15 amino acids. Trimming took 6 bases from V and 0 from J, leaving 12 bases between them. Germline V lookup: CDR1 KGHSH, CDR2 LQKENI. CDR3 amino acids: CASSPDSYSNQPQHF. The CDR3 region has the DNA TGTGCCAGCTCCCCTGACAGCTATAGCAATCAGCCCCAGCATTTT.

V gene TRBV11-2 combines with J gene TRBJ1-1; 7 bases are shared with TRBD1. The CDR3 totals 16 residues. Per germline, CDR1 SGHAT and CDR2 FQNNGV. V lost 4 bases, J lost 1 base, and 9 bases stayed unmatched. CDR3 nucleotide sequence: TGTGCCAGCAGCTCATTAGGACAGGCCGAGAACACTGAAGCTTTCTTT. Protein sequence: CASSSLGQAENTEAFF.

On this clone: This CDR3 is also generated by other DNA sequences in the sample. In DNA, the CDR3 is TGTGCCAGCAGTTTGGGACAGGGTTACGAGCAGTACTTC. Protein product: CASSLGQGYEQYF. The chain recombines TRBV12-3 or TRBV12-4 with TRBJ2-7; TRBD1 matches at 9 bases. The CDR3 is 13 amino acids. Trimming at V came to 3 bases and at J to 4 bases, leaving 1 base not matched to a gene.

The gene calls are TRBV28 and TRBJ2-3, with 8 positions matching TRBD2. Unmatched junction bases numbered 8, after V lost 8 bases and J lost 4 bases. The CDR3 is made up of 14 amino acids. Germline CDR1 MDHEN, CDR2 SYDVKM. The CDR3 nucleotides are TGTGCCAGCCTTCTGGGACTAGGGGCAGATACGCAGTATTTT. It encodes CASLLGLGADTQYF.

V is TRBV2 and J is TRBJ2-1, with TRBD1 matching 8 bases. Germline V CDR1 and CDR2: SNHLY, FYNNEI. Losses at the gene ends were 6 bases for V and 6 bases for J; bases not matched to a gene: 4. The CDR3 has 13 amino acids. The CDR3 DNA is TGTGCCAGCAGGGACAGGGTAGTCAATGAGCAGTTCTTC. Translated: CASRDRVVNEQFF.

The J gene is TRBJ2-3, the V gene TRBV3-1 (or the pseudogene TRBV3-2), with TRBD2 identical over 16 bases. The CDR3 consists of 17 residues. The trim removed 4 bases at V and 5 bases at J, leaving 6 bases unmatched. Germline V gene sequence: CDR1 LGHDT, CDR2 YNNKEL (reference sequence). This chain's CDR3 is CASSPGTSGGALDTQYF. The CDR3 DNA sequence: TGTGCCAGCAGCCCCGGGACTAGCGGGGGGGCATTAGATACGCAGTATTTT.

This chain joins TRBV19 and TRBJ2-1, with D perhaps TRBD2 (6 bases). The germline V gene encodes CDR1 LNHDA and CDR2 SQIVND (reference sequence). The CDR3 runs to 12 residues. With 6 bases removed from V and 8 bases from J, the gap between germline ends came to 11 bases. CDR3 DNA: TGTGCCAGTAGCGAGCGGGCCGATGAGCAGTTCTTC. It specifies CASSERADEQFF. Full variable domain (rest looked up from reference TRBV19 and TRBJ2-1): DGGITQSPKYLFRKEGQNVTLSCEQNLNHDAMYWYRQDPGQGLRLIYYSQIVNDFQKGDIAEGYSVSREKKESFPLTVTSAQKNPTAFYLCASSERADEQFFGPGTRLTVL.